This TCR beta chain was sequenced in a study of T cells in Graves' hyperthyroidism and ophthalmopathy. Study-level results: It was a median about seven months before onset that the model predicted ophthalmopathy. Blood held most thyroid clonotypes expanded above 0.001 frequency. Patients with ophthalmopathy were separated from those with stable hyperthyroidism by a 13 V-J model.

TCR beta CDR3 region amplification was performed from RNA transcripts. HTBI primers were the set used in a first-round RT-PCR of the TCR CDR3. TCRdb reprocessed the multiplex PCR reads via MiXCR and lists one record per CDR3 protein. The sample gives approximately 690,000 distinct CDR3 sequences, roughly 15% of which show up once; 12% is in the top ten. The V and J ends lost 8 bases and 10 bases respectively, with 15 bases between them. This CDR3 has 12 residues. Germline values: CDR1 SGHTA, CDR2 FQGNSA. This clonotype showed up many times. Its specificity is not known. The chain is built from TRBV7-2 and TRBJ2-1; possibly TRBD1 or TRBD2 for D (5 bases each). Material: blood. This sequence originates from a woman aged 45-60 years with Graves' ophthalmopathy. This CDR3 reads CASRTGASEQFF. CDR3 DNA sequence: TGTGCCAGCCGGACTGGGGCTTCCGAGCAGTTCTTC.